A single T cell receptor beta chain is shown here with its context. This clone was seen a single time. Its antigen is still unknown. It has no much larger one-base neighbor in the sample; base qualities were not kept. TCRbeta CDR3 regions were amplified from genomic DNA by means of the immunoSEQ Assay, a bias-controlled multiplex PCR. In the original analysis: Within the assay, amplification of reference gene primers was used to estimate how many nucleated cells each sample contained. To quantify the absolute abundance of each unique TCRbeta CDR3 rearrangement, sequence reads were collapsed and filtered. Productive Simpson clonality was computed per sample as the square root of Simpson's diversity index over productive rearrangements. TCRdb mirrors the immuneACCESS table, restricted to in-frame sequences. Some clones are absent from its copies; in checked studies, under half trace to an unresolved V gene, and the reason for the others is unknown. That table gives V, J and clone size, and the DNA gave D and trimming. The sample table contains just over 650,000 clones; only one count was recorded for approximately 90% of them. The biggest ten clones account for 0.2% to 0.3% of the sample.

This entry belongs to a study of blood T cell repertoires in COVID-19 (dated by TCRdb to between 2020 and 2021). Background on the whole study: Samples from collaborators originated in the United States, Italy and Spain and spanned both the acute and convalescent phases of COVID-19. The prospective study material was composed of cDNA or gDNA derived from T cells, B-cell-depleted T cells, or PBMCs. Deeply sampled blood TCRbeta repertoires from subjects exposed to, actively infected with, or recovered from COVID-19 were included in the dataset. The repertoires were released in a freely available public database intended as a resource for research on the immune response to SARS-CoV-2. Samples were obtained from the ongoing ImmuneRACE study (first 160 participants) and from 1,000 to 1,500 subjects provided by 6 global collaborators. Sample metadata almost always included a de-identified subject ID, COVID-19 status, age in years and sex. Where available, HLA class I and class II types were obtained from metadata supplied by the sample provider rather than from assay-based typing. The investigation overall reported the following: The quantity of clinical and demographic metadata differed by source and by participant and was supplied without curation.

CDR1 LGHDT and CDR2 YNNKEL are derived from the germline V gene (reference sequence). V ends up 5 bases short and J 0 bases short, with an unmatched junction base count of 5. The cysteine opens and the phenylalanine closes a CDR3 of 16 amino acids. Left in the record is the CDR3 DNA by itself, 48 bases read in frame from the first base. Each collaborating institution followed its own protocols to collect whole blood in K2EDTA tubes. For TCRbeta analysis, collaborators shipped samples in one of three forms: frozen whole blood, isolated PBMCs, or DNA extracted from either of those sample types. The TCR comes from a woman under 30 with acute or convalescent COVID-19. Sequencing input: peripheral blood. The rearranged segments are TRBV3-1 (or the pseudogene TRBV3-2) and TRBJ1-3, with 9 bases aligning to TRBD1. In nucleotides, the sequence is TGTGCCAGCAGCTATCGGGACAGGGTCTCTGGAAACACCATATATTTT. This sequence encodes CASSYRDRVSGNTIYF.